This TCR beta chain was profiled in a study of cytomegalovirus exposure and HLA in healthy donors. A single count supports this clone. Its specificity is not known. Overall study findings and caveats: 87-base-pair reads could not separate some V segments, including TRBV6-2 and TRBV6-3.

The PCR employed 60 Vbeta primers together with 13 Jbeta primers. Profiled with immunoSEQ multiplex PCR; TCRdb holds only in-frame clones, not every one. The sample lists around 210,000 clones, roughly 78% occurring once. Trimming cost V 4 bases and J 8 bases; bases outside gene matches: 10. Germline-derived CDR1 and CDR2 are MNHNS and SASEGT. CDR3 length equals 14 residues. The chain is built from TRBV6-1 and TRBJ1-2; 7 bases fit TRBD1. The sequencing input was PBMCs. This TCR derives from a boy younger than 18 in good health and CMV-seronegative. The chain's CDR3 is CASSGNRGGGGYTF. The CDR3 region has the DNA TGTGCCAGCAGTGGTAACAGGGGTGGAGGGGGCTACACCTTC.